The 4 T cell receptor beta chains below were found in one sample sequenced in a study of shared clonotypes between healthy human individuals. Naive CD8 cells were CD45RO-negative, positively selected for CCR7, excluding terminally differentiated effector memory CD45RA+ cells. Using immunoSEQ multiplex PCR, the repertoire was profiled, and TCRdb retains in-frame clones only, with some absent. The sample consists of roughly 650,000 clones, around 96% of them appearing once. The sample comprised naive CD8+ T cells sorted from blood. The receptors here all came from a woman aged 25 to 39 in good health.

The chain employs TRBV29-1 and TRBJ2-7; TRBD2 matches 8 bases. In germline, CDR1 is SQVTM, CDR2 ANQGSEA. CDR3 length: 12 amino acids. Trimming removed 5 bases from V and 7 bases from J; junction bases left unmatched: 7. The CDR3: CSVSGSMGEQYF. The CDR3, as DNA: TGCAGCGTTAGCGGGAGCATGGGAGAGCAGTACTTC.

The rearrangement uses TRBV7-3 and TRBJ2-5; D unclear. V was pared by 1 base and J by 2 bases, with 8 bases between. CDR3 length: 14 residues. Germline loops: CDR1 SGHTA, CDR2 FQGTGA. CDR3 nucleotide sequence: TGTGCCAGCAGCTTAAGCGCCCAACAAGAGACCCAGTACTTC. It yields the protein CASSLSAQQETQYF. Full variable domain (rest looked up from reference TRBV7-3 and TRBJ2-5): GAGVSQTPSNKVTEKGKYVELRCDPISGHTALYWYRQSLGQGPEFLIYFQGTGAADDSGLPNDRFFAVRPEGSVSTLKIQRTERGDSAVYLCASSLSAQQETQYFGPGTRLLVL.

V is TRBV27 and J is TRBJ2-1; weak D call: TRBD2 (6 bases). Per the germline V gene, CDR1 is MNHEY and CDR2 is SMNVEV (reference sequence). The ends were cut back, 3 bases at V and 8 bases at J, with 11 bases in the middle. The CDR3 runs to 13 residues. CDR3 in amino acids: CASSFARDYEQFF. In DNA form, the CDR3 reads TGTGCCAGCAGTTTCGCCAGGGACTATGAGCAGTTCTTC.

V is TRBV15 and J is TRBJ1-1; possible D gene TRBD1, 5 bases. V lost 5 bases and J lost 5, with 15 bases in between. Germline-derived CDR1 and CDR2 are LNHNV and YYDKDF (reference sequence). This CDR3 is built from 14 residues. Written as DNA, the CDR3 is TGTGCCACCAGCCCTATGTCGGGGGGTACTGAAGCTTTCTTT. It encodes CATSPMSGGTEAFF.